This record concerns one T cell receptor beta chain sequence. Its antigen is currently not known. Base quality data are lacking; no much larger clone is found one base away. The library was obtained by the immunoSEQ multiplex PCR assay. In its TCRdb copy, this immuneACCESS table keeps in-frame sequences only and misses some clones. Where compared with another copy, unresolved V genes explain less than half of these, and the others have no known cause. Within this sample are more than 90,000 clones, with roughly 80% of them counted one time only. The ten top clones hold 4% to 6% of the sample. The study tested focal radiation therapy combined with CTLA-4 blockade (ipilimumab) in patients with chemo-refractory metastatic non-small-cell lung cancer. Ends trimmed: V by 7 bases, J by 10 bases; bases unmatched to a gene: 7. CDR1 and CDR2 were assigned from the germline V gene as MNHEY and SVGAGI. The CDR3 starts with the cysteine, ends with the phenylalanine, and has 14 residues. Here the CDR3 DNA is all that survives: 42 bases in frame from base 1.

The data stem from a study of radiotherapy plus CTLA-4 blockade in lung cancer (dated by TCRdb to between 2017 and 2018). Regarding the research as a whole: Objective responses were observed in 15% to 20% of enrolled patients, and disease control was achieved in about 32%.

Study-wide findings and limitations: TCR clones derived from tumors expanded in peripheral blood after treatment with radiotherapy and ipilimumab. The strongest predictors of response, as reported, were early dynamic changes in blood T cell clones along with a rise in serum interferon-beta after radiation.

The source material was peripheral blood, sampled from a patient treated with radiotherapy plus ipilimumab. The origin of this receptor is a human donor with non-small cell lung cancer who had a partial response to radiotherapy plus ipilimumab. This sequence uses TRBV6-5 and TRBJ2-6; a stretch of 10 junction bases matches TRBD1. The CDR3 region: CASKTGGTGNVLTF. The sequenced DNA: TGTGCCAGCAAGACAGGGGGCACGGGTAACGTCCTGACTTTC.